The 6 T cell receptor beta chains listed next were all sequenced from one sample in a study of blood T cell repertoires in COVID-19. This table comes from immunoSEQ multiplex PCR, and its TCRdb copy is limited to in-frame clones, with some not included. The sample lists tens of thousands of clones; around four fifths were seen once. The sample consisted of peripheral blood. All receptors come from a human donor in a cohort sampled during active COVID-19.

CDR3 DNA sequence: TGTGCCAGCAGTTCCGCTCCCACTCCCTACGAGCAGTACTTC. Encoded protein: CASSSAPTPYEQYF. The chain employs TRBV28 and TRBJ2-7; no clear D gene. Germline CDR1 and CDR2: MDHEN and SYDVKM. V dropped 4 bases and J dropped 2 bases, with 12 bases sitting between them. CDR3 length: 14 amino acids.

J is TRBJ2-7 and V is TRBV7-2; maybe TRBD2 (7 bases). Germline assignment: CDR1 SGHTA and CDR2 FQGNSA. Trimming stripped 0 bases from V and 0 bases from J, with 12 bases between. CDR3 length: 16 amino acids. The CDR3 region has the DNA TGTGCCAGCAGCTTAGCGCCCGGGGGGCGCTCCTACGAGCAGTACTTC. Amino acids: CASSLAPGGRSYEQYF.

The chain has TRBV3-1 (or the pseudogene TRBV3-2) and TRBJ2-1; 9 bases match TRBD2. CDR1 and CDR2 (germline): LGHDT, YNNKEL (reference sequence). There are 16 residues in the CDR3. Trimming took 4 bases from V and 6 from J; bases not matched to a gene: 10. The CDR3 is CASSRPTSGLINEQFF. CDR3 DNA sequence: TGTGCCAGCAGCCGCCCGACTAGCGGCCTAATCAATGAGCAGTTCTTC.

Notes on this clone: Other nucleotide sequences in the sample specify the same CDR3. The chain joins TRBV18 to TRBJ2-7, with TRBD1 matching 7 bases. Germline V CDR1 and CDR2: KGHSH, LQKENI. The V gene end was trimmed by 3 bases and the J gene end by 0 bases; junction bases not matched to a gene: 2. This CDR3 is built from 14 residues. The CDR3 nucleotides read TGTGCCAGCTCACCGGGGACAGCCTCCTACGAGCAGTACTTC. Translation: CASSPGTASYEQYF.

This clone was counted a few times. The chain uses TRBV4-2 and TRBJ1-1; D call uncertain. Trimming cost V 5 bases and J 3 bases, with 16 bases left between them. CDR3 size: 15 residues. Germline V gene data show CDR1 as LGHNA and CDR2 as YNFKEQ. CDR3 loop: CASSDFRQTDTEAFF. The CDR3 region has the DNA TGTGCCAGCAGCGACTTTAGGCAGACCGACACTGAAGCTTTCTTT.

About this clone itself: In the same sample, other DNA sequences code for this CDR3. The chain uses TRBV10-3 and TRBJ2-3, with TRBD2 as a possible D gene (7 bases). From germline, CDR1 is ENHRY and CDR2 SYGVKD. With 0 bases removed from V and 5 bases from J, the gap between germline ends came to 15 bases. This CDR3 contains 16 residues. The CDR3 spells CAISESGGGALDTQYF. In DNA, the CDR3 is TGTGCCATCAGTGAGTCAGGGGGGGGCGCATTAGATACGCAGTATTTT.